This entry lists 22 T cell receptor beta chains sequenced from one sample in a study of T-cell memory formation after mild COVID-19. A single record per CDR3 protein comes from TCRdb applying MiXCR to the 5' RACE reads. The sample consists of about 40,000 distinct CDR3 sequences, more than 9.5% of them appearing once. The sample was PBMCs or a T cell subset sorted from them (not recorded which). Receptors originate from a man aged 18 to 35 who had mild COVID-19 (a few samples of this study predate the infection). Cell type and time point are not known.

V gene TRBV24-1 combines with J gene TRBJ2-3, with 14 positions matching TRBD2. The CDR3 length is 19 residues. The germline V gene encodes CDR1 KGHDR and CDR2 SFDVKD. The ends lost 2 bases at V and 0 bases at J; junction bases unmatched: 6. This chain's CDR3 is CATSDSGLAGGTSTDTQYF. The CDR3, as DNA: TGTGCCACCAGTGATTCCGGACTAGCGGGAGGTACTAGCACAGATACGCAGTATTTT.

This clonotype was seen more than once but under ten times. CDR3 loop: CASSLFPGGLGSPLHF. The CDR3 DNA reads as TGTGCCAGCAGCCTCTTCCCCGGGGGGCTTGGTTCACCCCTCCACTTT. The chain is built from TRBV6-5 and TRBJ1-6, with D possibly matching TRBD1 (6 bases). Deletions cut 6 bases from V and 9 bases from J, with 21 bases between. This CDR3 region has 16 residues. Germline-derived CDR1 and CDR2 are MNHEY and SVGAGI.

V usage is TRBV27 and J usage is TRBJ2-1; D is unclear. The CDR3 has 14 amino acids. V lost 2 bases and J 7 bases, leaving 12 bases between the germline ends. CDR1 and CDR2 from the germline V gene are MNHEY and SMNVEV (reference sequence). CDR3 nucleotides: TGTGCCAGCAGTTTAACGCCCCTAGGAAATGAGCAGTTCTTC. Translated, it gives CASSLTPLGNEQFF.

The table lists this clonotype with many counts. CDR3 sequence reads: CASSPFWGTGVNTEAFF. CDR3 nucleotide sequence: TGTGCCAGCAGTCCCTTTTGGGGGACAGGAGTGAACACTGAAGCTTTCTTT. This chain links TRBV27 with TRBJ1-1, with 8 bases fitting TRBD1. The V segment lost 5 bases and the J segment 0 bases; nucleotides outside the gene matches: 11. The CDR3 totals 17 residues. Germline V gives CDR1 MNHEY, CDR2 SMNVEV (reference sequence).

This clonotype was seen many times. The genes are TRBV4-1 and TRBJ2-3; 10 nucleotides match TRBD2. The CDR3 runs to 16 residues. Germline CDR1 reads MGHRA; CDR2 reads YSYEKL. J was trimmed by 3 bases and V by 4 bases; bases with no gene match: 7. CDR3 amino acids: CASSLRASGGTDTQYF. CDR3 sequence (DNA): TGCGCCAGCAGCCTAAGGGCTAGCGGGGGTACAGATACGCAGTATTTT.

The chain links TRBV20-1 to TRBJ2-7, with 8 positions matching TRBD2. The CDR3 totals 15 residues. CDR1 DFQATT and CDR2 SNEGSKA come from the germline V gene (reference sequence). V shed 5 bases, J shed 3 bases, and the junction held 12 bases outside the gene matches. The CDR3 DNA sequence: TGCAGTGCTCGCACCGCCCAGCGGGGGATCTACGAGCAGTACTTC. Translating gives CSARTAQRGIYEQYF.

This sequence joins TRBV2 and TRBJ1-2; D gene unclear. Trimming pared 4 bases from V and 6 bases from J, leaving 12 bases between. The CDR3 has 13 amino acids. The germline gives CDR1 SNHLY, CDR2 FYNNEI. In DNA, the CDR3 is TGTGCCAGCAGTGCACCGGGCGGAGATGGCTACACCTTC. Encoded protein: CASSAPGGDGYTF.

This clonotype showed up many times. This chain joins TRBV7-8 and TRBJ2-1; 10 nucleotides align to TRBD2. Germline values: CDR1 SGHVS, CDR2 FQNEAQ. The CDR3 contains 15 residues. Trimming at V came to 5 bases and at J to 9 bases, leaving 10 bases not matched to a gene. Here the CDR3 DNA reads TGTGCCAGCAGCGCTTCAGGACTAGCGGACGGTGAGCAGTTCTTC. It encodes CASSASGLADGEQFF.

There are many counts of this clonotype. V is TRBV15 and J is TRBJ1-4; D gene uncertain. This CDR3 is 14 amino acids long. CDR1 is LNHNV and CDR2 is YYDKDF in the germline V gene (reference sequence). Trimming took 5 bases from V and 4 from J, leaving 11 bases between them. CDR3 in amino acids: CATSLLTLNEKLFF. The CDR3 nucleotides read TGTGCCACCAGCCTCCTAACACTTAATGAAAAACTGTTTTTT.

This clonotype was seen ten or more times. The rearrangement joins TRBV5-6 to TRBJ2-3, with D possibly being TRBD1 or TRBD2 (5 bases each). CDR3 length: 13 amino acids. The germline CDR1 and CDR2 sequences are SGHDT and YYEEEE. Trimming removed 4 bases from V and 8 bases from J, with 14 bases in between. The CDR3 region has the DNA TGTGCCAGCAGCCCCCAGTGGGACGCTACGCAGTATTTT. Amino acid sequence: CASSPQWDATQYF.

The rearrangement uses TRBV28 and TRBJ2-7, with no clear D. With 6 bases removed from V and 0 bases from J, the gap between germline ends came to 12 bases. Germline CDR1 is MDHEN and CDR2 is SYDVKM. The CDR3 loop spans 14 amino acids. The CDR3 is CASSSPWSSYEQYV. The CDR3 nucleotides read TGTGCCAGCAGCTCACCGTGGAGCTCCTACGAGCAGTACGTC.

This clonotype was detected a few times. The chain combines TRBV2 with TRBJ1-5; D remains ambiguous. Germline CDR1 is SNHLY and CDR2 is FYNNEI. V lost 5 bases and J 0 bases, leaving 11 bases between the germline ends. This CDR3 region has 15 residues. The CDR3 region is CASSRNGNSNQPQHF. CDR3 sequence (DNA): TGTGCCAGCAGTCGGAACGGGAATAGCAATCAGCCCCAGCATTTT.

This clonotype was detected ten times or more. The rearrangement links TRBV7-9 to TRBJ2-7; the match to TRBD2 covers 13 bases. The V gene end was trimmed by 5 bases and the J gene end by 5 bases; junction bases not matched to a gene: 12. CDR3 size: 17 residues. Germline-derived CDR1 and CDR2 are SEHNR and FQNEAQ (reference sequence). CDR3 DNA sequence: TGTGCCAGCAGCCGTTCCGGGACTAGCGGGACTATGGACGAGCAGTACGTC. This gives the protein CASSRSGTSGTMDEQYV.

This clonotype was seen at least ten times. The chain combines TRBV2 with TRBJ2-3, with D perhaps matching TRBD1 or TRBD2 (5 bases each). Trimming removed 7 bases at V and 2 bases at J, with 13 bases between. Per germline, CDR1 SNHLY and CDR2 FYNNEI. The CDR3 totals 14 residues. The CDR3 protein is CASMFGAFTDTQYF. In DNA form, the CDR3 reads TGTGCCAGCATGTTCGGGGCTTTCACAGATACGCAGTATTTT.

At least ten counts were recorded for this clonotype. The chain links TRBV6-4 to TRBJ2-3, with 12 bases identical to TRBD2. Trimming took 2 bases from V and 3 from J; bases not matched to a gene: 3. The CDR3 contains 16 residues. The germline gives CDR1 MRHNA, CDR2 SNTAGT. The CDR3 reads CASSDASGGATDTQYF. CDR3 in DNA: TGTGCCAGCAGTGACGCTAGCGGGGGGGCAACAGATACGCAGTATTTT.

The V call is TRBV11-2, the J call TRBJ2-5, with a tentative D call TRBD2 (6 bases). Per the germline V gene, CDR1 is SGHAT and CDR2 is FQNNGV. V lost 4 bases and J 2 bases, leaving 14 bases between the germline ends. The CDR3 contains 15 residues. CDR3 sequence reads: CASSSLRRGQETQYF. The CDR3 nucleotides are TGTGCCAGCAGCTCTTTAAGGAGGGGACAAGAGACCCAGTACTTC.

This clonotype was seen many times. The chain recombines TRBV6-2 or TRBV6-3 with TRBJ2-6, with D unclear. The V gene's germline CDR1 is MNHEY and CDR2 SVGEGT. The CDR3 is 14 residues long. The V and J ends lost 4 bases and 0 bases respectively, with 4 bases between them. The DNA for the CDR3 is TGTGCCAGCAGTTGGGACTCTGGGGCCAACGTCCTGACTTTC. This translates into CASSWDSGANVLTF.

The DNA of the CDR3 is TGTGCCAGCAGCCAGGACTCCCCCTACGAGCAGTACTTC. Translating it yields CASSQDSPYEQYF. The chain employs TRBV12-3 or TRBV12-4 and TRBJ2-7, with D maybe TRBD2 (5 bases). The CDR3 contains 13 residues. V lost 6 bases and J 2 bases, leaving 11 bases between the germline ends.

Many counts were recorded for this clonotype. The V gene is TRBV15, the J gene TRBJ2-5; D ambiguous. The CDR3 contains 12 residues. V was pared by 0 bases and J by 5 bases, with 4 bases between. Germline V gives CDR1 LNHNV, CDR2 YYDKDF (reference sequence). CDR3 sequence reads: CATSRDLETQYF. The CDR3 region has the DNA TGTGCCACCAGCAGAGATTTGGAGACCCAGTACTTC.

This rearrangement joins TRBV29-1 to TRBJ2-3; D is ambiguous. The germline V and J ends were trimmed by 2 bases and 6 bases, with 21 bases remaining between them. The CDR3 runs to 16 residues. Looked up from germline, CDR1 is SQVTM and CDR2 is ANQGSEA. The CDR3 loop reads CSVEMVAIGPDDTQYF. CDR3 sequence (DNA): TGCAGCGTTGAAATGGTAGCCATCGGACCCGACGATACGCAGTATTTT.

In this sample, this clonotype turned up many times. V usage is TRBV7-2 and J usage is TRBJ1-6, with 9 bases identical to TRBD1. The J segment lost 10 bases and the V segment lost 1 base, leaving 11 bases of the junction unmatched. The CDR3 length is 17 residues. Germline values: CDR1 SGHTA, CDR2 FQGNSA. The chain's CDR3 is CASSLGTGAPFISPLHF. CDR3 in DNA: TGTGCCAGCAGCTTAGGGACAGGGGCCCCCTTTATATCACCCCTCCACTTT.

This clonotype is medium-sized (0.01 to 0.1%) by share. V is TRBV12-3 or TRBV12-4 and J is TRBJ2-5; 8 bases are a match to TRBD1. The CDR3 has 14 residues. The ends lost 5 bases at V and 4 bases at J; junction bases unmatched: 6. Written as DNA, the CDR3 is TGTGCCAGCAGTACAGGACAGGGAGTAGAGACCCAGTACTTC. It yields the protein CASSTGQGVETQYF.